The 7 T cell receptor beta chains below were found in one sample sequenced in a study of cytotoxic CD8 clonotypes in ibrutinib-treated CLL. Repertoires were generated with immunoSEQ multiplex PCR, while TCRdb's copy carries only in-frame clones and drops some. Among some 200,000 clones listed, around 75% were seen once. The starting material was PBMCs, obtained after 12 months of ibrutinib treatment. These receptors came from a human donor with chronic lymphocytic leukemia.

In the case of this clone: At the DNA level, this CDR3 is encoded by other sequences in the same sample as well. The gene calls are TRBV6-5 and TRBJ1-5; 7 bases are shared with TRBD1. The CDR3 has 13 residues. Germline loops: CDR1 MNHEY, CDR2 SVGAGI. V lost 5 bases to trimming and J lost 6 bases; unmatched junction nucleotides: 4. In nucleotides, the CDR3 is TGTGCCAGCAGTCTGACAGGGAGTCAGCCCCAGCATTTT. This sequence encodes CASSLTGSQPQHF.

The V call is TRBV2, the J call TRBJ2-3; 7 bases map to TRBD1. The CDR3 is made up of 14 amino acids. CDR1 and CDR2 from the germline V gene are SNHLY and FYNNEI. The ends lost 8 bases at V and 0 bases at J; junction bases unmatched: 5. The CDR3 here is CASDRDSSTDTQYF. CDR3 nucleotide sequence: TGTGCCAGCGACCGGGACAGCAGCACAGATACGCAGTATTTT. The full variable domain, with the rest looked up from reference TRBV2 and TRBJ2-3, is EPEVTQTPSHQVTQMGQEVILRCVPISNHLYFYWYRQILGQKVEFLVSFYNNEISEKSEIFDDQFSVERPDGSNFTLKIRSTKLEDSAMYFCASDRDSSTDTQYFGPGTRLTVL.

The gene calls are TRBV2 and TRBJ1-1, with 11 bases fitting TRBD1. CDR1 and CDR2 from the germline V gene are SNHLY and FYNNEI. V lost 8 bases and J lost 4; bases outside the gene matches: 3. The CDR3 is 13 amino acids. The DNA of the CDR3 is TGTGCCAGCGGGGGGACAGGGGGCACTGAAGCTTTCTTT. Protein product: CASGGTGGTEAFF.

The chain couples TRBV7-3 to TRBJ1-1, with 9 bases lining up with TRBD1. Trimming took 2 bases from V and 7 from J; bases not matched to a gene: 2. The CDR3 sequence is 13 residues long. Germline assignment: CDR1 SGHTA and CDR2 FQGTGA. The CDR3 DNA follows: TGTGCCAGCAGCTTATCGACAGGGGGTGAAGCTTTCTTT. Its translation is CASSLSTGGEAFF.

The chain has TRBV5-1 and TRBJ1-6; D remains ambiguous. V lost 2 bases to trimming and J lost 0 bases, with 9 bases between them. CDR1 SGHRS and CDR2 YFSETQ come from the germline V gene. The CDR3 consists of 16 residues. DNA for the CDR3: TGCGCCAGCAGCTTCGACCGAAGCTCCTATAATTCACCCCTCCACTTT. It encodes CASSFDRSSYNSPLHF.

The rearrangement joins TRBV5-6 to TRBJ2-7, with D perhaps matching TRBD1 (5 bases). CDR1 SGHDT and CDR2 YYEEEE come from the germline V gene. The CDR3 is 14 residues long. V dropped 2 bases and J dropped 6 bases, with 15 bases sitting between them. CDR3 loop: CASSFGRAGLEQYF. CDR3 nucleotide sequence: TGTGCCAGCAGCTTCGGCAGGGCAGGGCTCGAGCAGTACTTC.

This clone has only a few counts. The rearrangement joins TRBV9 to TRBJ2-5; a possible D gene is TRBD1 (6 bases). In germline, CDR1 is SGDLS, CDR2 YYNGEE. The CDR3 has 13 residues. The V and J ends lost 0 bases and 3 bases respectively, with 6 bases between them. CDR3 sequence (DNA): TGTGCCAGCAGCGTAGACAGGGAAGAGACCCAGTACTTC. It specifies CASSVDREETQYF. Filled out from reference TRBV9 and TRBJ2-5, the complete variable domain reads DSGVTQTPKHLITATGQRVTLRCSPRSGDLSVYWYQQSLDQGLQFLIQYYNGEERAKGNILERFSAQQFPDLHSELNLSSLELGDSALYFCASSVDREETQYFGPGTRLLVL.